A single sample is the source of the 32 T cell receptor beta chains below, sequenced in a study of blood T cell repertoires in COVID-19. TCRdb keeps only in-frame clones here, not all; method: immunoSEQ multiplex PCR. Among 260,000 or so clones listed, around four fifths were seen once. The sequenced material came from peripheral blood. The receptors originated from a woman in her 70s with acute or convalescent COVID-19.

This rearrangement joins TRBV27 to TRBJ2-7; possibly TRBD1 for D (6 bases). The V and J ends lost 3 bases and 4 bases respectively, with 13 bases between them. CDR3 length equals 14 residues. Germline lookup yields CDR1 MNHEY and CDR2 SMNVEV (reference sequence). In DNA form, the CDR3 reads TGTGCCAGCAGTTTGAAGGGGGTAGGTTACGAGCAGTACTTC. It translates to CASSLKGVGYEQYF.

V and J are TRBV7-9 and TRBJ1-1; 8 nucleotides match TRBD1. This CDR3 has 15 residues. Germline lookup yields CDR1 SEHNR and CDR2 FQNEAQ (reference sequence). Trimming took 0 bases from V and 4 from J; bases not matched to a gene: 4. CDR3 protein: CASSLALTGVTEAFF. In DNA form, the CDR3 reads TGTGCCAGCAGCTTAGCTTTGACAGGGGTCACTGAAGCTTTCTTT.

The rearrangement links TRBV30 to TRBJ1-5; maybe TRBD1 (5 bases). CDR1 and CDR2 from the germline V gene are GTSNPN and SVGIG (reference sequence). Trimming took 2 bases from V and 7 from J, leaving 15 bases between them. This CDR3 is built from 14 residues. The CDR3 nucleotides are TGTGCCTGGAGTCTGGGGAGGGGAGAACAGCCCCAGCATTTT. As protein: CAWSLGRGEQPQHF.

This clone was found once. The V gene is TRBV2, the J gene TRBJ1-2, with a possible D match to TRBD1 (5 bases). The CDR3 is 14 residues long. The V gene's germline CDR1 is SNHLY and CDR2 FYNNEI. Deletions cut 8 bases from V and 4 bases from J, with 17 bases between. CDR3 DNA sequence: TGTGCCAGCTCGAGGGAGGGACCGGGCTATGGCTACACCTTC. Translating it yields CASSREGPGYGYTF.

The chain combines TRBV27 with TRBJ1-2; D call uncertain. The V end was cut by 5 bases, the J end by 5 bases, with 18 bases between. The germline V gene has CDR1 MNHEY and CDR2 SMNVEV (reference sequence). The CDR3 has 15 residues. The DNA of the CDR3 is TGTGCCAGCAGTCCCTCCGGGTCGATCCGGTATGGCTACACCTTC. This gives the protein CASSPSGSIRYGYTF.

The chain links TRBV5-6 to TRBJ1-3, with D uncertain. Germline CDR1 and CDR2: SGHDT and YYEEEE. This CDR3 has 15 residues. V was cut by 2 bases and J by 0 bases, with 9 bases left in between. The CDR3 sequence is CASSFGPNSGNTIYF. The CDR3 DNA is TGTGCCAGCAGCTTCGGTCCGAACTCTGGAAACACCATATATTTT.

This chain connects TRBV3-1 (or the pseudogene TRBV3-2) to TRBJ1-5; possible D gene TRBD1, 6 bases. The length of the CDR3 is 15 residues. Between the trimmed V and J ends, which lost 4 bases and 7 bases, there was a span of 17 bases. Germline CDR1 reads LGHDT; CDR2 reads YNNKEL (reference sequence). The DNA of the CDR3 is TGTGCCAGCAGCCGGGACACAGGGAACTCGCAGCCCCAGCATTTT. Protein product: CASSRDTGNSQPQHF.

This chain's CDR3 is CASGSGQANNEQFF. The CDR3 coding sequence is TGTGCTAGTGGATCCGGACAAGCGAACAATGAGCAGTTCTTC. V is TRBV12-5 and J is TRBJ2-1; tentative D call: TRBD1 (5 bases). Per the germline V gene, CDR1 is LGHNT and CDR2 is FRNRAP. V lost 6 bases and J lost 5, with 14 bases in between. The CDR3 is made up of 14 amino acids.

The CDR3 loop reads CASTNRQGAPAFF. CDR3 DNA: TGTGCCAGCACCAACCGACAGGGGGCGCCGGCTTTCTTT. V is TRBV2 and J is TRBJ1-1; TRBD1 matches at 10 bases. The length of the CDR3 is 13 residues. Germline V gene lookup returns CDR1 SNHLY and CDR2 FYNNEI. The J segment lost 11 bases and the V segment lost 7 bases, leaving 10 bases of the junction unmatched.

This chain joins TRBV7-9 and TRBJ1-1, with unresolved D. Germline V lookup: CDR1 SEHNR, CDR2 FQNEAQ (reference sequence). The CDR3 has 13 amino acids. The V and J ends lost 4 bases and 0 bases respectively, with 6 bases between them. The CDR3 DNA sequence: TGTGCCAGCAGCTCGGAGATGAACACTGAAGCTTTCTTT. Translating gives CASSSEMNTEAFF.

The genes are TRBV24-1 and TRBJ1-6, with a possible D match to TRBD1 (5 bases). The CDR3 consists of 14 residues. Per germline, CDR1 KGHDR and CDR2 SFDVKD. With 3 bases removed from V and 4 bases from J, the gap between germline ends came to 6 bases. CDR3 in DNA: TGTGCCACCAGTGATCGGGGGTATAATTCACCCCTCCACTTT. Translating gives CATSDRGYNSPLHF.

The CDR3 loop reads CASSNRGGGYTF. The CDR3 DNA reads TGTGCCAGCAGTAACAGGGGCGGGGGCTACACCTTC. The V call is TRBV28, the J call TRBJ1-2; 7 bases line up with TRBD1. The germline V gene has CDR1 MDHEN and CDR2 SYDVKM. This CDR3 region has 12 residues. V lost 5 bases and J lost 8; bases outside the gene matches: 5.

This rearrangement joins TRBV30 to TRBJ2-5; 8 positions agree with TRBD2. There are 15 residues in the CDR3. CDR1 and CDR2 (germline): GTSNPN, SVGIG (reference sequence). V dropped 1 base and J dropped 2; count of bases not matched to a gene: 6. CDR3 nucleotides: TGTGCCTGGAGTGAGGTGCGGGGGGATCAAGAGACCCAGTACTTC. This translates into CAWSEVRGDQETQYF.

This clone appeared a single time. The chain combines TRBV19 with TRBJ1-5, with D uncertain. The CDR3 contains 15 residues. The V end lost 6 bases, the J end lost 0 bases, and 12 bases lay between the germline ends. CDR1 is LNHDA and CDR2 is SQIVND in the germline V gene (reference sequence). The CDR3: CASRSLAGSNQPQHF. The CDR3 nucleotides are TGTGCCAGTAGATCATTGGCAGGTAGCAATCAGCCCCAGCATTTT.

This clone was detected a few times. The V call is TRBV4-1, the J call TRBJ1-2, with 7 nucleotides matching TRBD1. CDR1 is MGHRA, CDR2 YSYEKL, per germline. Germline trimming cut 0 bases from V and 4 bases from J; bases unmatched to any gene: 11. The CDR3 runs 17 residues. CDR3 in DNA: TGCGCCAGCAGCCAAGAAAGGGGGCTGGGGGCCGGCTATGGCTACACCTTC. Translating gives CASSQERGLGAGYGYTF.

J is TRBJ2-2 and V is TRBV7-2, with TRBD1 matching over 10 bases. The V and J ends lost 5 bases and 5 bases, in that order; junction bases with no gene match: 8. CDR1 and CDR2 (germline): SGHTA, FQGNSA. There are 16 residues in the CDR3. The CDR3 DNA is TGTGCCAGCAGCACCCGACAGGGGGCGCGGACCGGGGAGCTGTTTTTT. This codes for CASSTRQGARTGELFF.

This chain connects TRBV7-2 to TRBJ1-1; 8 bases align to TRBD1. The CDR3 length is 13 residues. The V segment lost 5 bases and the J segment 8 bases; nucleotides outside the gene matches: 7. Germline V CDR1 and CDR2: SGHTA, FQGNSA. CDR3 residues: CASSPPGGVEAFF. The CDR3, as DNA: TGTGCCAGCAGCCCCCCAGGGGGCGTGGAAGCTTTCTTT.

CDR3 amino acids: CASSYSTGETEAFF. In nucleotides, the CDR3 is TGTGCCAGCAGTTACTCAACAGGGGAGACTGAAGCTTTCTTT. The rearrangement uses TRBV6-5 and TRBJ1-1; 7 nucleotides align to TRBD1. The CDR3 has 14 residues. V lost 0 bases and J lost 5; bases outside the gene matches: 3. The germline gives CDR1 MNHEY, CDR2 SVGAGI.

This sequence joins TRBV6-6 and TRBJ1-5; 11 positions match TRBD1. V shed 7 bases and J 7 bases; nucleotides not matched to a gene: 6. Germline V CDR1 and CDR2: MNHNY, SVGAGI (reference sequence). The CDR3 extends over 14 amino acids. CDR3 residues: CASKPGTGGQPQHF. CDR3 nucleotides: TGTGCCAGCAAACCCGGGACAGGGGGGCAGCCCCAGCATTTT.

The V and J genes are TRBV28 and TRBJ2-7; 9 bases match TRBD1. The germline V gene has CDR1 MDHEN and CDR2 SYDVKM. CDR3 length: 15 residues. The junction had 6 bases not matched to a gene; V was cut back by 1 base and J by 5 bases. The CDR3 loop reads CASSLSSGQGHEQYF. CDR3 coding DNA: TGTGCCAGCAGTTTATCATCGGGACAGGGTCACGAGCAGTACTTC.

This clone was counted a few times. The chain recombines TRBV3-1 (or the pseudogene TRBV3-2) with TRBJ2-1; D remains unclear. The CDR3 spans 11 residues. The germline V gene encodes CDR1 LGHDT and CDR2 YNNKEL (reference sequence). The ends were cut back, 4 bases at V and 8 bases at J, with 6 bases in the middle. Here the CDR3 DNA reads TGTGCCAGCAGCCGAGTTGATGAGCAGTTCTTC. Translation: CASSRVDEQFF.

This clone was detected only once. V gene TRBV9 combines with J gene TRBJ2-1; tentatively, D is TRBD1 (6 bases). CDR3 length: 19 amino acids. Germline V CDR1 and CDR2: SGDLS, YYNGEE. The V end lost 0 bases, the J end lost 4 bases, and 23 bases lay between the germline ends. The CDR3 protein is CASSVDPVSGAPGYNEQFF. CDR3 DNA sequence: TGTGCCAGCAGCGTAGACCCTGTGTCAGGGGCCCCTGGGTACAATGAGCAGTTCTTC.

The chain uses TRBV25-1 and TRBJ1-1; D remains ambiguous. This CDR3 comprises 13 residues. V lost 2 bases to trimming and J lost 1 base, with 5 bases between them. Germline CDR1 MGHDK, CDR2 SYGVNS. In DNA, the CDR3 is TGTGCCAGCAGTGAAGCTAGGAACACTGAAGCTTTCTTT. Amino acids: CASSEARNTEAFF.

The chain carries TRBV6-5 and TRBJ1-3; tentative D call: TRBD1 (5 bases). This CDR3 has 14 amino acids. The germline V gene has CDR1 MNHEY and CDR2 SVGAGI. Trimming pared 8 bases from V and 2 bases from J, leaving 13 bases between. The CDR3 sequence is CASFQGGAGNTIYF. The CDR3 region has the DNA TGTGCCAGCTTTCAGGGTGGGGCTGGAAACACCATATATTTT.

Details on this clone: Other DNA sequences within the sample encode an identical CDR3. This chain joins TRBV7-2 and TRBJ1-2, with D maybe TRBD1 (5 bases). Germline V gene data show CDR1 as SGHTA and CDR2 as FQGNSA. Trimming shortened V by 4 bases and J by 5 bases, and 11 bases separated the two germline ends. The CDR3 spans 13 residues. This chain's CDR3 is CASSSSGGYGYTF. As DNA, the CDR3 is TGTGCCAGCAGCTCGTCCGGGGGTTATGGCTACACCTTC.

This clone occurred once. The genes are TRBV12-3 or TRBV12-4 and TRBJ2-5; no clear D gene. Trimming stripped 7 bases from V and 7 bases from J, with 13 bases between. The CDR3 is 12 residues long. CDR3 sequence reads: CASTNQIWTQYF. CDR3 in DNA: TGTGCCAGCACCAATCAGATATGGACCCAGTACTTC.

The chain combines TRBV2 with TRBJ2-7, with TRBD1 matching 7 bases. CDR1 and CDR2 (germline): SNHLY, FYNNEI. The CDR3 is 17 residues long. With 7 bases clipped from V and 2 bases from J, the junction kept 17 bases outside the gene matches. In DNA, the CDR3 is TGTGCCAGCACCATCCGGGACAGAGAAATTAAAACCTACGAGCAGTACTTC. This sequence encodes CASTIRDREIKTYEQYF.

The genes are TRBV12-1 and TRBJ1-1; TRBD1 reflects the table's D call only, with no check against the DNA. TRBV12-1 is listed as a pseudogene. The CDR3 runs to 18 residues. The chain's CDR3 is CASSLVRGTGIDPNEAFF. In DNA, the CDR3 is TGTGCCAGCAGCTTGGTACGTGGGACAGGGATTGATCCTAATGAAGCTTTCTTT.

This chain links TRBV28 with TRBJ1-5, with TRBD1 as a possible D gene (6 bases). Germline V gene sequence: CDR1 MDHEN, CDR2 SYDVKM. This CDR3 has 15 amino acids. V lost 10 bases and J 4 bases, leaving 20 bases between the germline ends. The CDR3 bases are TGTGCCACCTCGGGGGGGCGGTCGGGAAATCAGCCCCAGCATTTT. Protein sequence: CATSGGRSGNQPQHF.

The DNA for the CDR3 is TGTGCCAGCAGCCAAGTGTTCTCCGGGACTACCACCTTCCACCAGTATTTT. Residues: CASSQVFSGTTTFHQYF. This chain links TRBV14 with TRBJ2-3; 7 bases are a match to TRBD2. The germline V gene has CDR1 SGHDN and CDR2 FVKESK. This CDR3 has 17 amino acids. V shed 1 base and J 12 bases; nucleotides not matched to a gene: 19.

This clone was seen a few times. J is TRBJ1-1 and V is TRBV14; 7 nucleotides align to TRBD1. Trimming removed 4 bases from V and 0 bases from J; junction bases left unmatched: 5. From germline, CDR1 is SGHDN and CDR2 FVKESK. CDR3 length: 15 residues. Here the CDR3 DNA reads TGTGCCAGCAGCCGACAGGGACTTCTGAACACTGAAGCTTTCTTT. As protein: CASSRQGLLNTEAFF.

V is TRBV10-3 and J is TRBJ2-7; TRBD2 matches at 7 bases. Germline lookup yields CDR1 ENHRY and CDR2 SYGVKD. The CDR3 extends over 16 amino acids. Unmatched junction bases numbered 7, after V lost 0 bases and J lost 2 bases. The CDR3 DNA is TGTGCCATCAGTGAGTCTTTAGGACGGGAGGCCTACGAGCAGTACTTC. This translates into CAISESLGREAYEQYF.